Shown below are 21 T cell receptor beta chains from a single sample sequenced in a study of T cell responses to AZD1222 COVID-19 vaccine. Only in-frame clones appear in the TCRdb table, and some are missing; sequencing was by immunoSEQ multiplex PCR. The sample has about 85,000 clones; roughly 90% are singletons. The sample here was peripheral blood, taken on day 0 of AZD1222 vaccination. Receptors originate from an adult in good health.

This clone was detected a few times. V gene TRBV30 combines with J gene TRBJ1-1; unclear D gene. Trimming took off 3 bases at V and 6 bases at J, with 8 bases between the two ends. From germline, CDR1 is GTSNPN and CDR2 SVGIG (reference sequence). This CDR3 spans 11 amino acids. CDR3 sequence: CAWSKYAEAFF. CDR3 nucleotides: TGTGCCTGGAGCAAATATGCTGAAGCTTTCTTT.

Only one count was recorded for this clone. The rearrangement links TRBV27 to TRBJ1-6; the match to TRBD1 covers 7 bases. The V gene's germline CDR1 is MNHEY and CDR2 SMNVEV (reference sequence). V dropped 7 bases and J dropped 2; count of bases not matched to a gene: 11. The length of the CDR3 is 17 residues. CDR3 residues: CASKVTGALAYNSPLHF. In DNA, the CDR3 is TGTGCCAGCAAAGTTACAGGGGCCCTGGCCTATAATTCACCCCTCCACTTT.

The V call is TRBV19, the J call TRBJ2-6, with TRBD1 matching 9 bases. Germline CDR1 LNHDA, CDR2 SQIVND (reference sequence). The V gene end was trimmed by 1 base and the J gene end by 0 bases; junction bases not matched to a gene: 4. This CDR3 comprises 18 residues. CDR3: CASSIGGQGFSGANVLTF. CDR3 nucleotides: TGTGCCAGTAGTATAGGGGGACAGGGATTCTCTGGGGCCAACGTCCTGACTTTC.

This clone occurred a few times. CDR3 in amino acids: CASSLGQGRGFMTEAFF. The CDR3 DNA sequence: TGTGCCAGCAGTTTAGGTCAGGGGAGAGGGTTTATGACTGAAGCTTTCTTT. V is TRBV28 and J is TRBJ1-1; D is perhaps TRBD1 (6 bases). The germline CDR1 and CDR2 sequences are MDHEN and SYDVKM. This CDR3 has 17 residues. V dropped 2 bases and J dropped 5 bases, with 21 bases sitting between them. The entire variable domain, with the rest obtained from reference TRBV28 and TRBJ1-1, is as follows: DVKVTQSSRYLVKRTGEKVFLECVQDMDHENMFWYRQDPGLGLRLIYFSYDVKMKEKGDIPEGYSVSREKKERFSLILESASTNQTSMYLCASSLGQGRGFMTEAFFGQGTRLTVV.

This sequence joins TRBV28 and TRBJ2-2; no reliable D call. CDR1 and CDR2 (germline): MDHEN, SYDVKM. Trimming took 7 bases from V and 2 from J, leaving 11 bases between them. This CDR3 spans 14 amino acids. The CDR3 region has the DNA TGTGCCAGCACCCTAGGTTCCAACACCGGGGAGCTGTTTTTT. It translates to CASTLGSNTGELFF.

The gene calls are TRBV12-5 and TRBJ1-2; D gene uncertain. Germline CDR1 reads LGHNT; CDR2 reads FRNRAP. The CDR3 extends over 17 amino acids. Trimming pared 0 bases from V and 0 bases from J, leaving 14 bases between. The CDR3 protein is CASGLVGGVPPNYGYTF. The CDR3 DNA sequence: TGTGCTAGTGGTTTGGTGGGCGGAGTACCTCCTAACTATGGCTACACCTTC.

This rearrangement joins TRBV27 to TRBJ2-7; 10 positions match TRBD1. This CDR3 region has 16 residues. Germline V gene lookup returns CDR1 MNHEY and CDR2 SMNVEV (reference sequence). The V and J ends lost 6 bases and 7 bases, in that order; junction bases with no gene match: 15. CDR3 loop: CASSRTSTGGGFEQYF. The CDR3 nucleotides read TGTGCCAGCAGCCGGACCTCGACAGGGGGCGGCTTTGAGCAGTACTTC.

This rearrangement joins TRBV5-5 to TRBJ2-3; 15 bases line up with TRBD2. The CDR3 is 18 residues long. With V trimmed by 4 bases and J by 2 bases, 8 bases remained unmatched. CDR1 is SGHKS, CDR2 YYEKEE, per germline (reference sequence). The CDR3 nucleotides are TGTGCCAGCAGCCTACCCTGGACTAGCGGGGGGGACACAGATACGCAGTATTTT. Its protein is CASSLPWTSGGDTDTQYF.

The J gene is TRBJ1-5, the V gene TRBV30; 7 nucleotides match TRBD1. CDR1 and CDR2 (germline): GTSNPN, SVGIG (reference sequence). V was clipped by 5 bases and J by 4 bases; unmatched bases: 5. The CDR3 runs to 13 residues. CDR3 sequence: CAWAGGRNQPQHF. The CDR3 bases are TGTGCCTGGGCAGGGGGACGGAATCAGCCCCAGCATTTT.

The rearrangement joins TRBV19 to TRBJ1-4; D ambiguous. V lost 2 bases, J lost 11 bases, and 21 bases lay in between. Germline CDR1 LNHDA, CDR2 SQIVND (reference sequence). This CDR3 contains 16 residues. The CDR3 sequence: CASSIIPRTQKEKLFF. The CDR3 DNA sequence: TGTGCCAGTAGTATAATCCCCCGGACCCAGAAGGAGAAACTGTTTTTT.

The rearrangement uses TRBV9 and TRBJ2-3; D remains unclear. The CDR3 covers 13 residues. Germline CDR1 is SGDLS and CDR2 is YYNGEE. V was trimmed by 3 bases and J by 6 bases, leaving 11 bases between them. The CDR3 spells CASSGYNGDTQYF. The CDR3, as DNA: TGTGCCAGCAGCGGCTACAATGGGGATACGCAGTATTTT.

J is TRBJ1-1 and V is TRBV4-2; 8 positions match TRBD1. The junction had 1 base not matched to a gene; V was cut back by 0 bases and J by 1 base. This CDR3 is built from 15 residues. CDR1 is LGHNA, CDR2 YNFKEQ, per germline. Here the CDR3 reads CASSQEGTGNTEAFF. The CDR3, as DNA: TGTGCCAGCAGCCAAGAGGGGACAGGGAACACTGAAGCTTTCTTT.

This CDR3 reads CATSDRGVGDTQYF. CDR3 DNA sequence: TGTGCCACCAGTGATAGGGGTGTGGGAGATACGCAGTATTTT. The chain is built from TRBV24-1 and TRBJ2-3; TRBD1 might be the D (5 bases). The germline gives CDR1 KGHDR, CDR2 SFDVKD. CDR3 length: 14 amino acids. V dropped 3 bases and J dropped 5 bases, with 11 bases sitting between them.

The V gene is TRBV5-5, the J gene TRBJ1-4; TRBD1 aligns across 10 bases. The CDR3 covers 14 residues. V dropped 3 bases and J dropped 7; count of bases not matched to a gene: 3. Germline V gene lookup returns CDR1 SGHKS and CDR2 YYEKEE (reference sequence). The CDR3 sequence is CASSSWTGGEKLFF. CDR3 bases: TGTGCCAGCAGCTCGTGGACAGGGGGTGAAAAACTGTTTTTT. Supplemented by reference TRBV5-5 and TRBJ1-4, the full variable domain reads DAGVTQSPTHLIKTRGQQVTLRCSPISGHKSVSWYQQVLGQGPQFIFQYYEKEERGRGNFPDRFSARQFPNYSSELNVNALLLGDSALYLCASSSWTGGEKLFFGSGTQLSVL.

The rearrangement links TRBV5-1 to TRBJ1-3, with D unclear. Between the trimmed V and J ends, which lost 4 bases and 1 base, there was a span of 9 bases. This CDR3 contains 14 residues. CDR1 is SGHRS and CDR2 is YFSETQ in the germline V gene. This CDR3 reads CASSPGESGNTIYF. The CDR3 DNA is TGCGCCAGCAGCCCTGGGGAGTCTGGAAACACCATATATTTT.

The CDR3 region is CASSPVVGQRETQYF. For the CDR3, the DNA is TGTGCCAGCAGCCCAGTAGTGGGACAGAGGGAGACCCAGTACTTC. The rearrangement links TRBV25-1 to TRBJ2-5; 7 bases align to TRBD1. The CDR3 has 15 amino acids. CDR1 is MGHDK and CDR2 is SYGVNS in the germline V gene. The ends lost 6 bases at V and 5 bases at J; junction bases unmatched: 12.

The chain carries TRBV25-1 and TRBJ1-5; D is undetermined. V shed 4 bases and J shed 3 bases, with 10 bases lying between them. The CDR3 runs 14 residues. The germline gives CDR1 MGHDK, CDR2 SYGVNS. In DNA form, the CDR3 reads TGTGCCAGCAGTGCACAGAGCCTCAATCAGCCCCAGCATTTT. Protein sequence: CASSAQSLNQPQHF. The full variable domain, rest sourced from reference TRBV25-1 and TRBJ1-5, is EADIYQTPRYLVIGTGKKITLECSQTMGHDKMYWYQQDPGMELHLIHYSYGVNSTEKGDLSSESTVSRIRTEHFPLTLESARPSHTSQYLCASSAQSLNQPQHFGDGTRLSIL.

This rearrangement joins TRBV19 to TRBJ1-6; 7 bases line up with TRBD1. The germline gives CDR1 LNHDA, CDR2 SQIVND (reference sequence). The V gene end was trimmed by 5 bases and the J gene end by 4 bases; junction bases not matched to a gene: 2. This CDR3 spans 14 amino acids. Here the CDR3 DNA reads TGTGCCAGTAGTCGGACAGGATATAATTCACCCCTCCACTTT. Protein product: CASSRTGYNSPLHF.

The chain is built from TRBV4-1 and TRBJ1-5; TRBD1 agrees at 8 bases. The trim removed 0 bases at V and 5 bases at J, leaving 9 bases unmatched. Germline V gene lookup returns CDR1 MGHRA and CDR2 YSYEKL. This CDR3 comprises 17 residues. The CDR3 here is CASSQDWGRGQDQPQHF. CDR3 in DNA: TGCGCCAGCAGCCAAGACTGGGGCAGGGGGCAGGATCAGCCCCAGCATTTT.

The chain uses TRBV6-5 and TRBJ1-2; 8 bases line up with TRBD1. The CDR3 runs 12 residues. Trimming cost V 6 bases and J 7 bases; bases outside gene matches: 4. Germline values: CDR1 MNHEY, CDR2 SVGAGI. The chain's CDR3 is CASRGTGGGYTF. CDR3 DNA sequence: TGTGCCAGCAGAGGGACAGGAGGTGGCTACACCTTC.

This clone was seen once. V usage is TRBV2 and J usage is TRBJ2-3; a possible D gene is TRBD1 (5 bases). Germline CDR1 and CDR2: SNHLY and FYNNEI. CDR3 length: 12 amino acids. The germline V and J ends were trimmed by 0 bases and 14 bases, with 12 bases remaining between them. The CDR3 loop reads CASSEATVPRYF. The CDR3 DNA reads TGTGCCAGCAGTGAAGCGACAGTTCCGCGGTATTTT.